This T cell receptor beta chain was identified in a study of shared clonotypes between healthy human individuals. Study context: The study enrolled two women and a few men aged 18 to 49. Per donor, CD8 memory used one plate, CD8 naive used two, CD4 memory used three and CD4 naive used three.

TCRdb's copy holds only in-frame clones and misses some; the assay was immunoSEQ multiplex PCR. The sample carries under 750,000 clones, around 77% recorded once. The study's findings and limits: Specimens sampled were limited to blood, with tissue repertoires likely differing. Clonotypes not shared had lower generation probabilities than those common to all four donors.

Per germline, CDR1 LNHDA and CDR2 SQIVND (reference sequence). The CDR3 contains 15 residues. The V gene lost 3 bases and the J gene lost 3 bases, with 12 bases spanning the gap. Notes on this clone: Its target is unknown.

Material: memory CD4+ T cells sorted from blood. Subset defined: CD45RA-negative fraction. This receptor was obtained from a woman aged 30 to 39 in good health. The chain recombines TRBV19 with TRBJ1-3; unclear D gene. The CDR3 DNA sequence: TGTGCCAGTAGTATGCGGGAGATCAGTGGAAACACCATATATTTT. Amino acid sequence: CASSMREISGNTIYF.